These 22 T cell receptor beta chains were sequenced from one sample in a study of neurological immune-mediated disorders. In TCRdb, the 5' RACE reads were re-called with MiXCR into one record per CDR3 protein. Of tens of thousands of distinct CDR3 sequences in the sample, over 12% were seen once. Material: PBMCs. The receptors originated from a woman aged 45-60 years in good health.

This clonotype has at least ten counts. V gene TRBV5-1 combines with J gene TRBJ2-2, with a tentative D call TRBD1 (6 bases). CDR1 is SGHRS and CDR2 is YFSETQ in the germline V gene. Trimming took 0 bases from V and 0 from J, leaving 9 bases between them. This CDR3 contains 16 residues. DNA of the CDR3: TGCGCCAGCAGCTTGGAGGGGACATCGAACACCGGGGAGCTGTTTTTT. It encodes CASSLEGTSNTGELFF.

The CDR3 loop is CSVDPTGGNEQFF. CDR3 bases: TGCAGCGTTGACCCGACAGGGGGCAATGAGCAGTTCTTC. This sequence joins TRBV29-1 and TRBJ2-1, with 9 nucleotides matching TRBD1. The CDR3 sequence is 13 residues long. From germline, CDR1 is SQVTM and CDR2 ANQGSEA. The ends lost 3 bases at V and 6 bases at J; junction bases unmatched: 3.

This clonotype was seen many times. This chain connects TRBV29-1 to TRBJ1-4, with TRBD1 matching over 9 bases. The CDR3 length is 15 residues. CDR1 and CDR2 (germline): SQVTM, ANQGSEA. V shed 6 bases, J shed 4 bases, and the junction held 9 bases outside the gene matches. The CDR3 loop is CSVATGGGDNEKLFF. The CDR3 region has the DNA TGCAGCGTAGCGACAGGGGGTGGTGATAATGAAAAACTGTTTTTT.

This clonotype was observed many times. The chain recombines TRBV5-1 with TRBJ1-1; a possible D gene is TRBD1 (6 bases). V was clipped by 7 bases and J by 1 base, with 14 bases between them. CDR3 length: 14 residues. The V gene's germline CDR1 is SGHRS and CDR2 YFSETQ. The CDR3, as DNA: TGCGCCAGCGTTCGGGACATCTGGAACACTGAAGCTTTCTTT. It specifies CASVRDIWNTEAFF.

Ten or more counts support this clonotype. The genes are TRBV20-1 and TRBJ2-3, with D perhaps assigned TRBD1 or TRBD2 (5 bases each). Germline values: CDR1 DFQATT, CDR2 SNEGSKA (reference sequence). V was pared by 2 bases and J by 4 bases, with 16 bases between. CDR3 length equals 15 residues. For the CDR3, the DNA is TGCAGTGCTAGAATAGGGCCTTGGGGGTCAGATACGCAGTATTTT. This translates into CSARIGPWGSDTQYF.

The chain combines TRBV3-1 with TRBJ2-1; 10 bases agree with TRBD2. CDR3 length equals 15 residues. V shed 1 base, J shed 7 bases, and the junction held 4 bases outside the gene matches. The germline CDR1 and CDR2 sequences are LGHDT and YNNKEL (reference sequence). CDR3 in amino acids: CASSQGSGRVNEQFF. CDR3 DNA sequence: TGTGCCAGCAGCCAAGGAAGCGGGAGGGTGAATGAGCAGTTCTTC.

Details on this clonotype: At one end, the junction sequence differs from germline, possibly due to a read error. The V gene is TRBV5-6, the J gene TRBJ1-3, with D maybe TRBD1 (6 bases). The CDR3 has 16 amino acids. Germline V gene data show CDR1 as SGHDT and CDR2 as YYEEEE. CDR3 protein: CASSLAPGESGNTIYF. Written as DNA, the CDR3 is TGTGCCAGCAGCTTGGCCCCAGGGGAAAGCGGAAACACCATATATTTC. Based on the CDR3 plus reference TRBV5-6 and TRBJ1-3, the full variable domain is DAGVTQSPTHLIKTRGQQVTLRCSPKSGHDTVSWYQQALGQGPQFIFQYYEEEERQRGNFPDRFSGHQFPNYSSELNVNALLLGDSALYLCASSLAPGESGNTIYFGEGSWLTVV.

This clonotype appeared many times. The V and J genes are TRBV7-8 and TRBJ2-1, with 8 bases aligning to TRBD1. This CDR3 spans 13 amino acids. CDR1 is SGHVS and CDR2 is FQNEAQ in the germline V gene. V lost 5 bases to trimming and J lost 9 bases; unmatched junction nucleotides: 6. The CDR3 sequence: CASSPDRGGEQFF. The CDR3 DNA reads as TGTGCCAGCAGCCCTGACAGGGGAGGTGAGCAGTTCTTC.

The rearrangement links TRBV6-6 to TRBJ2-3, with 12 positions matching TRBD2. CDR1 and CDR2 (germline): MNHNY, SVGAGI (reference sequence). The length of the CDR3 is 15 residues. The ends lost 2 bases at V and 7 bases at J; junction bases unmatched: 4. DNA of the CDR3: TGTGCCAGCAGTTACCTAGCGGGAGGGAAATATACGCAGTATTTT. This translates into CASSYLAGGKYTQYF.

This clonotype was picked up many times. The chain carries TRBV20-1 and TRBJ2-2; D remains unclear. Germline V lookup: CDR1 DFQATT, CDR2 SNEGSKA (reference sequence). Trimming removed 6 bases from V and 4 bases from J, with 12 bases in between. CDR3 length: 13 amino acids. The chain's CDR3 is CSAPDKATGELFF. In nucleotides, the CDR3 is TGCAGTGCGCCTGACAAGGCCACCGGGGAGCTGTTTTTT.

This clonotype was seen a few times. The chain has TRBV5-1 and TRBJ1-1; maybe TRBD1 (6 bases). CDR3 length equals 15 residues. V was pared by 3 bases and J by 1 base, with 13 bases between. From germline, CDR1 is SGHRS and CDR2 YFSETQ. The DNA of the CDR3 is TGCGCCAGCAGCTATCAACAGGGCCCGAACACTGAAGCTTTCTTT. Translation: CASSYQQGPNTEAFF.

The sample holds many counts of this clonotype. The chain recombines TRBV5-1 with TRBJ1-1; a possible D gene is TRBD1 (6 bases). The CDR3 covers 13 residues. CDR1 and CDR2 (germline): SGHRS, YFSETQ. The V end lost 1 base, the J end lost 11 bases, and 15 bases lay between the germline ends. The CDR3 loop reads CASSLFGAGEAFF. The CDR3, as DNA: TGCGCCAGCAGCTTGTTCGGGGCAGGGGAGGCTTTCTTT.

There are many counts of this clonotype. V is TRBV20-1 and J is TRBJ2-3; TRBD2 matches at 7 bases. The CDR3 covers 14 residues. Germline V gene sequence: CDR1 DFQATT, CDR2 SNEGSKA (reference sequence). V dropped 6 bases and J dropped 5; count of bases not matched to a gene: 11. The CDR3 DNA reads TGCAGTGCCCGGAGCGGGATAATGGGAGATACGCAGTATTTT. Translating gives CSARSGIMGDTQYF.

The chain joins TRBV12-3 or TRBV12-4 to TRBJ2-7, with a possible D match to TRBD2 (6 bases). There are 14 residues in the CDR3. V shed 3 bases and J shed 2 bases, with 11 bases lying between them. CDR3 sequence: CASSLMGGAYEQYF. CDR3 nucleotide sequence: TGTGCCAGCAGTTTGATGGGAGGAGCCTACGAGCAGTACTTC.

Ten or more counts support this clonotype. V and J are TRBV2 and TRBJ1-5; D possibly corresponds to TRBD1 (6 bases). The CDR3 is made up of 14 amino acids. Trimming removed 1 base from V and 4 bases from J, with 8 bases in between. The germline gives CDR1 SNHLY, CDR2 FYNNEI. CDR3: CASSEEGGNQPQHF. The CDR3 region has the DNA TGTGCCAGCAGTGAAGAGGGGGGGAATCAGCCCCAGCATTTT.

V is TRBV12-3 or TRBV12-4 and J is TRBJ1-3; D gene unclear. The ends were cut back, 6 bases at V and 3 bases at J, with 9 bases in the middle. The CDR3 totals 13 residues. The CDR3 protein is CASRYSGGNTIYF. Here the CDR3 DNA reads TGTGCCAGCAGGTATTCAGGTGGAAACACCATATATTTT.

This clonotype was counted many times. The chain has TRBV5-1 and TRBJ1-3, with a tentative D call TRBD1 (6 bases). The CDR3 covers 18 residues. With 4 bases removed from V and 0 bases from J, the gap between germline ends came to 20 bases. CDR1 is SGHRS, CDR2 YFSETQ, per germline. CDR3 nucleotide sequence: TGCGCCAGCAGCACCCAAACCGGGACATCGAACTCTGGAAACACCATATATTTT. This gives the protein CASSTQTGTSNSGNTIYF.

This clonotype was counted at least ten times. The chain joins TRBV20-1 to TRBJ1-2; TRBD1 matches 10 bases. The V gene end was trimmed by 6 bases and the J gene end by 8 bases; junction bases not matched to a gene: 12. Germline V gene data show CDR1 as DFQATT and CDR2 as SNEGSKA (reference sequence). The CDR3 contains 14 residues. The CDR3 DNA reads TGCAGTGCAGCTCGACAGGGGGCGGGAGGAGGCTACACCTTC. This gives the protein CSAARQGAGGGYTF.

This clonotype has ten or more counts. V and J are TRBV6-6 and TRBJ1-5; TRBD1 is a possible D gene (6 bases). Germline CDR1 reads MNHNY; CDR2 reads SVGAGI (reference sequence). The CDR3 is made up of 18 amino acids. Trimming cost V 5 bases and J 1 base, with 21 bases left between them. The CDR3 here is CASSRPSVLGASNQPQHF. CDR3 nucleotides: TGTGCCAGCAGTCGCCCTAGTGTTCTGGGGGCGAGCAATCAGCCCCAGCATTTT.

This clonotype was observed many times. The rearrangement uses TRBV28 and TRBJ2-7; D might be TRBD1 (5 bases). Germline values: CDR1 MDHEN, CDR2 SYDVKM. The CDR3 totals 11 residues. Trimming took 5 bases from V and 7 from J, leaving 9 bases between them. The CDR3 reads CASSIRQEQYF. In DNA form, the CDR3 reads TGTGCCAGCAGTATCAGACAGGAGCAGTACTTC.

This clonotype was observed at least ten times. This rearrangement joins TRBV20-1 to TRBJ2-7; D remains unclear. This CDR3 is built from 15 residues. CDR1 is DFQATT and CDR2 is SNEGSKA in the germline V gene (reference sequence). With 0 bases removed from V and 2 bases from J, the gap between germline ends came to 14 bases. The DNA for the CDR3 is TGCAGTGCTAGAGACCCGCGGCTGTCAACCTACGAGCAGTACTTC. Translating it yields CSARDPRLSTYEQYF.

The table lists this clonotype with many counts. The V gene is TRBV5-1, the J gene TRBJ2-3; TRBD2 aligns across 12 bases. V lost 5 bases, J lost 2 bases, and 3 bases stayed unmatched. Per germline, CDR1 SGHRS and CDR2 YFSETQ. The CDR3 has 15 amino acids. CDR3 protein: CASSWTSGATDTQYF. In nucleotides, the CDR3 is TGCGCCAGCAGTTGGACTAGCGGGGCCACAGATACGCAGTATTTT.